Following are 30 T cell receptor beta chains from one sample sequenced in a study of blood T cell repertoires in COVID-19. Produced via immunoSEQ multiplex PCR; TCRdb's table is partial and in-frame only. The sample has 220,000 or so clones, nearly 90% seen once; the top ten hold less than 15%. The sequenced material came from PBMCs or T cells enriched from blood (not recorded which). The receptor set was obtained from a man aged 25 to 45 who had been exposed to COVID-19.

The J gene is TRBJ1-1, the V gene TRBV30; a weak D match, TRBD1 (6 bases). The CDR3 is 13 amino acids. V lost 7 bases and J lost 4, with 16 bases in between. CDR1 is GTSNPN and CDR2 is SVGIG in the germline V gene (reference sequence). This CDR3 reads CASNRASSTEAFF. Written as DNA, the CDR3 is TGTGCCTCGAACAGGGCGTCGAGCACTGAAGCTTTCTTT.

This rearrangement joins TRBV19 to TRBJ2-6, with D possibly being TRBD2 (6 bases). Looked up from germline, CDR1 is LNHDA and CDR2 is SQIVND (reference sequence). There are 14 residues in the CDR3. V dropped 7 bases and J dropped 4 bases, with 11 bases sitting between them. CDR3 coding DNA: TGTGCCAGTACCAACGGGGGAGGGGCCAACGTCCTGACTTTC. Amino acid sequence: CASTNGGGANVLTF.

This chain joins TRBV7-9 and TRBJ2-5; 7 bases are a match to TRBD2. Per the germline V gene, CDR1 is SEHNR and CDR2 is FQNEAQ (reference sequence). The CDR3 sequence is 15 residues long. With 5 bases clipped from V and 0 bases from J, the junction kept 6 bases outside the gene matches. CDR3 region: CASSPVAGYQETQYF. CDR3 nucleotides: TGTGCCAGCAGCCCCGTAGCGGGCTACCAAGAGACCCAGTACTTC.

Only one count was recorded for this clone. The chain is built from TRBV2 and TRBJ1-2; 9 bases align to TRBD1. V dropped 6 bases and J dropped 6; count of bases not matched to a gene: 2. The CDR3 extends over 12 amino acids. Germline CDR1 SNHLY, CDR2 FYNNEI. Written as DNA, the CDR3 is TGTGCCAGCAGCCGGGACAGGGATGGCTACACCTTC. Translating it yields CASSRDRDGYTF.

This clone was picked up one time. The chain is built from TRBV18 and TRBJ2-7; 8 bases map to TRBD2. J was trimmed by 6 bases and V by 2 bases; bases with no gene match: 6. This CDR3 has 14 residues. Germline lookup yields CDR1 KGHSH and CDR2 LQKENI. CDR3 residues: CASSPSGGMGEQYF. As DNA, the CDR3 is TGTGCCAGCTCACCAAGCGGGGGTATGGGCGAGCAGTACTTC.

In its sample, this clone was seen once. The CDR3: CASSLDWGNYGYTF. CDR3 coding DNA: TGTGCCAGCAGCTTGGATTGGGGCAACTATGGCTACACCTTC. V and J are TRBV5-4 and TRBJ1-2, with a possible D match to TRBD1 (5 bases). Between the trimmed V and J ends, which lost 0 bases and 2 bases, there was a span of 8 bases. The germline CDR1 and CDR2 sequences are SGHNT and YYREEE (reference sequence). This CDR3 has 14 residues. The full variable domain, its missing parts supplied by reference TRBV5-4 and TRBJ1-2, is ETGVTQSPTHLIKTRGQQVTLRCSSQSGHNTVSWYQQALGQGPQFIFQYYREEENGRGNFPPRFSGLQFPNYSSELNVNALELDDSALYLCASSLDWGNYGYTFGSGTRLTVV.

This clone has just one count. V usage is TRBV5-8 and J usage is TRBJ1-2; the D is unclear. CDR3 length: 15 residues. Looked up from germline, CDR1 is SGHTS and CDR2 is YDEGEE. Trimming took off 0 bases at V and 4 bases at J, with 13 bases between the two ends. CDR3 region: CASSLGTSYSYGYTF. The CDR3, as DNA: TGTGCCAGCAGCTTGGGGACTTCATATTCCTATGGCTACACCTTC.

The rearrangement joins TRBV6-2 or TRBV6-3 to TRBJ1-6; 7 nucleotides align to TRBD1. Germline CDR1 MNHEY, CDR2 SVGEGT. The CDR3 covers 11 residues. J was trimmed by 16 bases and V by 5 bases; bases with no gene match: 5. The CDR3 bases are TGTGCCAGCAGTCTCGGGACAGAACTCCACTTT. Encoded protein: CASSLGTELHF.

The CDR3 here is CASRDTGGPDTQYF. CDR3 coding DNA: TGTGCCAGCAGGGACACGGGGGGGCCGGATACGCAGTATTTT. The chain recombines TRBV6-5 with TRBJ2-3, with 8 bases lining up with TRBD2. J gave up 6 bases and V 6 bases, and 8 bases lay outside the gene matches. The CDR3 sequence is 14 residues long. The germline CDR1 and CDR2 sequences are MNHEY and SVGAGI.

The rearrangement links TRBV14 to TRBJ1-3; perhaps TRBD1 as D (5 bases). Germline loops: CDR1 SGHDN, CDR2 FVKESK. V shed 4 bases and J shed 2 bases, with 12 bases lying between them. CDR3 size: 15 residues. CDR3 region: CASSPPHRTGNTIYF. The DNA for the CDR3 is TGTGCCAGCAGCCCTCCCCACAGGACTGGAAACACCATATATTTT.

The chain couples TRBV7-2 to TRBJ2-3; perhaps TRBD1 as D (6 bases). The CDR3 is made up of 12 amino acids. V lost 6 bases and J lost 6, with 10 bases in between. Germline V gene lookup returns CDR1 SGHTA and CDR2 FQGNSA. The CDR3 loop reads CASRGGADTQYF. CDR3 DNA sequence: TGTGCCAGCAGAGGGGGTGCCGATACGCAGTATTTT.

V gene TRBV19 combines with J gene TRBJ1-1; 7 bases are shared with TRBD1. The junction had 3 bases not matched to a gene; V was cut back by 8 bases and J by 6 bases. The CDR3 runs to 11 residues. The germline V gene encodes CDR1 LNHDA and CDR2 SQIVND (reference sequence). The CDR3 sequence is CASSRGAEAFF. The CDR3 coding sequence is TGTGCCAGTTCCAGGGGGGCTGAAGCTTTCTTT.

This chain joins TRBV10-3 and TRBJ2-5; 10 bases map to TRBD2. V shed 0 bases and J 3 bases; nucleotides not matched to a gene: 4. The CDR3 length is 16 residues. CDR1 is ENHRY and CDR2 is SYGVKD in the germline V gene. As DNA, the CDR3 is TGTGCCATCAGTGAGTCCGCGCTAGCGGGGGAAGAGACCCAGTACTTC. This encodes CAISESALAGEETQYF.

The V gene is TRBV5-6, the J gene TRBJ2-3, with D maybe TRBD2 (6 bases). Germline V gene sequence: CDR1 SGHDT, CDR2 YYEEEE. The germline V and J ends were trimmed by 0 bases and 0 bases, with 14 bases remaining between them. The CDR3 totals 17 residues. This CDR3 reads CASSLAVGGVSTDTQYF. The CDR3 nucleotides read TGTGCCAGCAGCTTGGCCGTTGGCGGGGTCAGCACAGATACGCAGTATTTT. The whole variable domain, filled in from reference TRBV5-6 and TRBJ2-3, reads DAGVTQSPTHLIKTRGQQVTLRCSPKSGHDTVSWYQQALGQGPQFIFQYYEEEERQRGNFPDRFSGHQFPNYSSELNVNALLLGDSALYLCASSLAVGGVSTDTQYFGPGTRLTVL.

The chain uses TRBV18 and TRBJ2-3; 8 nucleotides align to TRBD2. The germline CDR1 and CDR2 sequences are KGHSH and LQKENI. V lost 4 bases and J lost 0; bases outside the gene matches: 6. This CDR3 is built from 16 residues. The CDR3 coding sequence is TGTGCCAGCTCACTTCACGGGGGGGGGAGCACAGATACGCAGTATTTT. Protein product: CASSLHGGGSTDTQYF.

The V gene is TRBV10-2, the J gene TRBJ2-2, with 9 bases fitting TRBD1. This CDR3 contains 15 residues. Germline lookup yields CDR1 WSHSY and CDR2 SAAADI. The junction had 6 bases not matched to a gene; V was cut back by 7 bases and J by 3 bases. CDR3 protein: CASNRGLADTGELFF. CDR3 coding DNA: TGCGCCAGCAACAGGGGGCTAGCAGACACCGGGGAGCTGTTTTTT.

The V call is TRBV5-4, the J call TRBJ2-1, with 13 bases lining up with TRBD2. The germline gives CDR1 SGHNT, CDR2 YYREEE (reference sequence). This CDR3 has 17 amino acids. V shed 1 base, J shed 0 bases, and the junction held 1 base outside the gene matches. The chain's CDR3 is CASSLTSGGASYNEQFF. The DNA for the CDR3 is TGTGCCAGCAGCTTGACTAGCGGGGGGGCCTCCTACAATGAGCAGTTCTTC.

The chain couples TRBV14 to TRBJ1-6; 9 nucleotides match TRBD1. CDR3 length equals 18 residues. Germline values: CDR1 SGHDN, CDR2 FVKESK. V shed 1 base and J 3 bases; nucleotides not matched to a gene: 7. CDR3 coding DNA: TGTGCCAGCAGCCAAGGTGCGGACAGGGGCGACTATAATTCACCCCTCCACTTT. Translated, it gives CASSQGADRGDYNSPLHF.

The chain links TRBV5-4 to TRBJ1-6, with D perhaps matching TRBD1 (5 bases). Germline loops: CDR1 SGHNT, CDR2 YYREEE (reference sequence). The length of the CDR3 is 15 residues. Trimming pared 4 bases from V and 8 bases from J, leaving 16 bases between. The CDR3 region has the DNA TGTGCCAGCAGCCATGGACACCGTCCACATTCACCCCTCCACTTT. Protein product: CASSHGHRPHSPLHF.

This rearrangement joins TRBV30 to TRBJ1-5, with TRBD1 identical over 7 bases. From germline, CDR1 is GTSNPN and CDR2 SVGIG (reference sequence). The trim removed 0 bases at V and 6 bases at J, leaving 5 bases unmatched. This CDR3 is 14 amino acids long. CDR3 coding DNA: TGTGCCTGGAGTGTAGGGACAGCTTTTCAGCCCCAGCATTTT. Translation: CAWSVGTAFQPQHF.

The CDR3 protein is CASSPSREAYGGYTF. The CDR3, as DNA: TGTGCCAGCAGTCCCTCACGGGAGGCCTATGGGGGCTACACCTTC. V usage is TRBV6-5 and J usage is TRBJ1-2, with D hard to call. The CDR3 has 15 residues. V was shortened by 5 bases and J by 8 bases, with 21 bases between the two germline ends. The germline V gene encodes CDR1 MNHEY and CDR2 SVGAGI.

This sequence joins TRBV9 and TRBJ1-3; no clear D gene. The germline CDR1 and CDR2 sequences are SGDLS and YYNGEE. This CDR3 region has 13 residues. V was pared by 5 bases and J by 0 bases, with 6 bases between. In nucleotides, the CDR3 is TGTGCCAGCAGTAGTTACTCTGGAAACACCATATATTTT. Translating it yields CASSSYSGNTIYF.

The genes are TRBV19 and TRBJ2-7; D may be TRBD1 (5 bases). Germline-derived CDR1 and CDR2 are LNHDA and SQIVND (reference sequence). The V gene lost 4 bases and the J gene lost 1 base, with 8 bases spanning the gap. CDR3 length equals 13 residues. CDR3 residues: CASSSRESYEQYF. DNA of the CDR3: TGTGCCAGTAGTAGCAGGGAATCCTACGAGCAGTACTTC.

V usage is TRBV30 and J usage is TRBJ1-1; no definite D call. Germline V lookup: CDR1 GTSNPN, CDR2 SVGIG (reference sequence). V was clipped by 1 base and J by 6 bases, with 6 bases between them. The CDR3 loop spans 11 amino acids. CDR3 coding DNA: TGTGCCTGGAGTGGAGGAGCTGAAGCTTTCTTT. It codes for CAWSGGAEAFF.

The V gene is TRBV4-2, the J gene TRBJ1-5, with D perhaps matching TRBD1 (6 bases). This CDR3 has 14 amino acids. The germline V gene encodes CDR1 LGHNA and CDR2 YNFKEQ. V lost 4 bases and J lost 9, with 16 bases in between. CDR3 in DNA: TGTGCCAGCAGCCCGGACAGTGGCCCTCGGCCCCAGCATTTT. Residues: CASSPDSGPRPQHF.

This clone was seen once. The chain employs TRBV6-1 and TRBJ2-7; tentative D call: TRBD1 (6 bases). Trimming removed 3 bases from V and 4 bases from J, with 25 bases in between. The germline gives CDR1 MNHNS, CDR2 SASEGT. The CDR3 totals 18 residues. The DNA for the CDR3 is TGTGCCAGCAGTGAGCAGCCAACCCTGACCAGGGGTGGGTACGAGCAGTACTTC. Translation gives CASSEQPTLTRGGYEQYF.

CDR3 DNA sequence: TGTGCCAGTAGTATAGCGGGGAGCGGGCAGTTCTTC. Translated: CASSIAGSGQFF. The chain links TRBV19 to TRBJ2-1; D perhaps matches TRBD2 (5 bases). V lost 1 base and J 12 bases, leaving 10 bases between the germline ends. The germline gives CDR1 LNHDA, CDR2 SQIVND (reference sequence). The length of the CDR3 is 12 residues.

On this clone: Other nucleotide sequences in the sample specify the same CDR3. The CDR3 region has the DNA TGTGCCAGCAGTCGCGACAGGGGAGACCAGCCCCAGCATTTT. Encoded protein: CASSRDRGDQPQHF. The chain recombines TRBV2 with TRBJ1-5, with 8 bases that match TRBD1. The CDR3 consists of 14 residues. CDR1 is SNHLY, CDR2 FYNNEI, per germline. Trimming took 5 bases from V and 7 from J; bases not matched to a gene: 7.

This clone has only a few counts. V gene TRBV18 combines with J gene TRBJ1-6; 9 nucleotides align to TRBD1. V lost 2 bases to trimming and J lost 10 bases; unmatched junction nucleotides: 3. Germline V gene lookup returns CDR1 KGHSH and CDR2 LQKENI. The CDR3 extends over 14 amino acids. CDR3 sequence reads: CASSPGGQGSPLHF. DNA of the CDR3: TGTGCCAGCTCACCAGGGGGACAGGGCTCACCCCTCCACTTT.

The V call is TRBV7-3, the J call TRBJ2-7, with 7 bases aligning to TRBD2. The trim removed 0 bases at V and 3 bases at J, leaving 5 bases unmatched. The CDR3 has 15 residues. The germline CDR1 and CDR2 sequences are SGHTA and FQGTGA. The DNA for the CDR3 is TGTGCCAGCAGCTTAACAAGCAGGGACTACTACGAGCAGTACTTC. This encodes CASSLTSRDYYEQYF.